There are a few counts of the clone carrying this T cell receptor (beta chain). No antigen is known for it. Measured with immunoSEQ multiplex PCR; TCRdb has only the in-frame clones, and not every one. Of tens of thousands of clones in the sample, less than 95% were seen once. This sample was included in a study of graft-versus-host responses after intestinal transplantation. Per germline, CDR1 SEHNR and CDR2 FQNEAQ (reference sequence). The CDR3 is made up of 12 amino acids. The V gene lost 5 bases and the J gene lost 8 bases, with 12 bases spanning the gap. The specimen was unstimulated CD4+ T cells sorted from spleen or lymph node cells, collected before transplant. The chain couples TRBV7-9 to TRBJ1-2; D may be TRBD1 (5 bases). This TCR derives from a human donor who was the organ donor for an intestinal transplant. For the CDR3, the DNA is TGTGCCAGCAGCCGGGACCCCAGAGGCTACACCTTC. Amino acids: CASSRDPRGYTF. The full variable domain, in which reference TRBV7-9 and TRBJ1-2 provide the parts outside the CDR3, is DTGVSQNPRHKITKRGQNVTFRCDPISEHNRLYWYRQTLGQGPEFLTYFQNEAQLEKSRLLSDRFSAERPKGSFSTLEIQRTEQGDSAMYLCASSRDPRGYTFGSGTRLTVV.